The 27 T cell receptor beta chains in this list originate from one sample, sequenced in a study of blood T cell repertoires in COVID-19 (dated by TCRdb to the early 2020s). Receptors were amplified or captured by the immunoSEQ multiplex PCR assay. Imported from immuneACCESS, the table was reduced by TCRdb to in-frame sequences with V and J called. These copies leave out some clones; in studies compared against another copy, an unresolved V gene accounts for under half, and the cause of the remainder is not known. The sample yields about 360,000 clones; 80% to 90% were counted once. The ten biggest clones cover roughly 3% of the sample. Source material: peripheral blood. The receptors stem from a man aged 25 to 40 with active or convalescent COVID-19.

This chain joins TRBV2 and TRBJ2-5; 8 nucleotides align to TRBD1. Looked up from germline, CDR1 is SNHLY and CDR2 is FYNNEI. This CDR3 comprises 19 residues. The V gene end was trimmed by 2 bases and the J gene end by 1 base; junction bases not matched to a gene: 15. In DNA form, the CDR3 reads TGTGCCAGCAGTGAAACCTTTCAGGGGGCCCTGTGGGTCCAAGAGACCCAGTACTTC. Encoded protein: CASSETFQGALWVQETQYF.

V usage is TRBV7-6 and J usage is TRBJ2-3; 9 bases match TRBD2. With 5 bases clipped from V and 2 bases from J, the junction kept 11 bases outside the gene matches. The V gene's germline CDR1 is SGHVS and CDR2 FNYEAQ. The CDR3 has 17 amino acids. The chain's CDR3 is CASSPIQRGVDTDTQYF. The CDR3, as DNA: TGTGCCAGCAGCCCCATTCAGCGGGGGGTGGACACAGATACGCAGTATTTT.

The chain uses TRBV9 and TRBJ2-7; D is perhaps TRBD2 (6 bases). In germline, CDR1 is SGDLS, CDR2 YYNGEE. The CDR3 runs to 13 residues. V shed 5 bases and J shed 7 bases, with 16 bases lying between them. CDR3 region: CASSRRPGEEQYF. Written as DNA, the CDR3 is TGTGCCAGCAGTCGTCGACCGGGGGAAGAGCAGTACTTC. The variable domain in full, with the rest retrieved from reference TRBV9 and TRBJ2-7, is DSGVTQTPKHLITATGQRVTLRCSPRSGDLSVYWYQQSLDQGLQFLIQYYNGEERAKGNILERFSAQQFPDLHSELNLSSLELGDSALYFCASSRRPGEEQYFGPGTRLTVT.

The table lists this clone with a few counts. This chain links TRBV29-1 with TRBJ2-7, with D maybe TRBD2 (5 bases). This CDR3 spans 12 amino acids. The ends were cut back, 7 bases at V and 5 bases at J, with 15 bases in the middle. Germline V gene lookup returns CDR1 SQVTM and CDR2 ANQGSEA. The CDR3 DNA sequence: TGCAGCGCCAGAGGGCGGTTCAACGAGCAGTACTTC. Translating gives CSARGRFNEQYF.

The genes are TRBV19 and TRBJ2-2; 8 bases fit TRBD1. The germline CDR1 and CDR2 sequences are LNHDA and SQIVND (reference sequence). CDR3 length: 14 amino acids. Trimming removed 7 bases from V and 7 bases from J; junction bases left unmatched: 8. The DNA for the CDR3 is TGTGCCAGTATAAGGCAGGGGGCCGGCGGGGAGCTGTTTTTT. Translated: CASIRQGAGGELFF.

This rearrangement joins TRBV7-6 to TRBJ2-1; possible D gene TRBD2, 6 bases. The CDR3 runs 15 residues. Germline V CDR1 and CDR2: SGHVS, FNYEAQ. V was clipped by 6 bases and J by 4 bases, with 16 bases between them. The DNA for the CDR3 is TGTGCCAGCAGACAGGATAGCGGCTCTTACAATGAGCAGTTCTTC. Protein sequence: CASRQDSGSYNEQFF.

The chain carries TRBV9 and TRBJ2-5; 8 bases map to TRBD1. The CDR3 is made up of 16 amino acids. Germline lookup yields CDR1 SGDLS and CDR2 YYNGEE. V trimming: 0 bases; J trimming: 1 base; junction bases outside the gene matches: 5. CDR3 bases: TGTGCCAGCAGCGTAGCGATGGGGACAGGCCAAGAGACCCAGTACTTC. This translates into CASSVAMGTGQETQYF.

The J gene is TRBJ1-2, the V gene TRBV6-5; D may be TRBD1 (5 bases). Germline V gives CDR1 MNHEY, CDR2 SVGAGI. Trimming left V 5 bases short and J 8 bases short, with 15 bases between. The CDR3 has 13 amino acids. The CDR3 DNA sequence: TGTGCCAGCAGTCCAGGCGGGGCGTGGGGCTACACCTTC. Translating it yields CASSPGGAWGYTF.

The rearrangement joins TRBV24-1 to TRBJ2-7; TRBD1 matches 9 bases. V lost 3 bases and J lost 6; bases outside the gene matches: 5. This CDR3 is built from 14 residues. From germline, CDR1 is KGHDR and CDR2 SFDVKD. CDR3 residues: CATSDTGTGFEQYF. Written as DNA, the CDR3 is TGTGCCACCAGTGATACCGGGACAGGGTTCGAGCAGTACTTC.

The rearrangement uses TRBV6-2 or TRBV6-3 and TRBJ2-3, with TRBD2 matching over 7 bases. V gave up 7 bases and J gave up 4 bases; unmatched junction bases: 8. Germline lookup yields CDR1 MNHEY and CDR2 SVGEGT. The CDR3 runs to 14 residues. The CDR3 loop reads CASTPRGRPDTQYF. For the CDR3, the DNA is TGTGCCAGCACCCCCCGCGGGAGACCAGATACGCAGTATTTT.

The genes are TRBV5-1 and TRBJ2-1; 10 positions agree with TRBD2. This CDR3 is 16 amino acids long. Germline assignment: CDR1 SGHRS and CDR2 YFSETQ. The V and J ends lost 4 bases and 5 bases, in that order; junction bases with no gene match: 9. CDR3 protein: CASSTGTSESHNEQFF. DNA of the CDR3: TGCGCCAGCAGCACCGGGACTAGCGAGTCTCACAATGAGCAGTTCTTC.

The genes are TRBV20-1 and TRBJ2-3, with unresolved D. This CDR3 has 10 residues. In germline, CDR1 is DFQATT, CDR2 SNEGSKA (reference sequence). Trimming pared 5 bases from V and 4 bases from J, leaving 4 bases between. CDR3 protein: CSAYSDTQYF. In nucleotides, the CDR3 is TGCAGTGCTTATTCAGATACGCAGTATTTT.

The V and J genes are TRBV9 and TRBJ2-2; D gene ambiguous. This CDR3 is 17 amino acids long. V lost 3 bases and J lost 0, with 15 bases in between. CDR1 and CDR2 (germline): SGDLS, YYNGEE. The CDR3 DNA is TGTGCCAGCAGCGACCCCTTGGGTGGAGCGAACACCGGGGAGCTGTTTTTT. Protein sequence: CASSDPLGGANTGELFF.

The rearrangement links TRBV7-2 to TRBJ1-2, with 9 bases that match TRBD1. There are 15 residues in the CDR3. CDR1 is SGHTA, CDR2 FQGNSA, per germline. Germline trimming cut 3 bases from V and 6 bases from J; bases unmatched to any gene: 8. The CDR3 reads CASSFYLRDRDGYTF. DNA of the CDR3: TGTGCCAGCAGCTTTTACCTTCGGGACAGGGATGGCTACACCTTC.

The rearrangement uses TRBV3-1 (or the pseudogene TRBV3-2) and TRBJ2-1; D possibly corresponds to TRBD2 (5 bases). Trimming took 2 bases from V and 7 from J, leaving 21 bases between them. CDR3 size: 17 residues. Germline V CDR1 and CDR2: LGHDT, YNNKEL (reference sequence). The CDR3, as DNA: TGTGCCAGCAGCCAATCACACACTAGAGGGAGAAGGAATGAGCAGTTCTTC. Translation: CASSQSHTRGRRNEQFF.

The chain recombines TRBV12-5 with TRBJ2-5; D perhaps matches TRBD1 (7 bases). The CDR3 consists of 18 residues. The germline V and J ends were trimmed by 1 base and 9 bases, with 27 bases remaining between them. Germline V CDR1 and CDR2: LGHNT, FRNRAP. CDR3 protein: CASGLDNLTGWPGGAQYF. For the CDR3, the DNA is TGTGCTAGTGGTTTGGACAACTTGACAGGGTGGCCAGGAGGGGCCCAGTACTTC.

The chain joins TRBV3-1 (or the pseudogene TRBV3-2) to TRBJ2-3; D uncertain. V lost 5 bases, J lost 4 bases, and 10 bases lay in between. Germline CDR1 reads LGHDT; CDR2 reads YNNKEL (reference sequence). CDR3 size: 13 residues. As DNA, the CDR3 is TGTGCCAGCAGCTCTAACCCCGCAGATACGCAGTATTTT. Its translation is CASSSNPADTQYF.

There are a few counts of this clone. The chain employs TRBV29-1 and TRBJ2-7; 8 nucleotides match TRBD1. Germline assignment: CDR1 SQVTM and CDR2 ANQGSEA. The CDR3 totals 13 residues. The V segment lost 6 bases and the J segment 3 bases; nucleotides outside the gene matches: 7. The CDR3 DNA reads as TGCAGCGTGCACGGTGGACAGGGCTACGAGCAGTACTTC. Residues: CSVHGGQGYEQYF.

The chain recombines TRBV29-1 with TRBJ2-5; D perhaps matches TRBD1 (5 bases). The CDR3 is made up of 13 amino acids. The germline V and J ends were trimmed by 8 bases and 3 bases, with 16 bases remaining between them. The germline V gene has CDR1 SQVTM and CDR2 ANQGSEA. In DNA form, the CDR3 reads TGCAGCACTCGTAAGGGGCCGGAAGAGACCCAGTACTTC. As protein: CSTRKGPEETQYF.

CDR3 nucleotides: TGTGCCAGCAGCCAAGATGGGCCTAGCGGGAGGGCCGGGGAGCTGTTTTTT. This encodes CASSQDGPSGRAGELFF. The chain uses TRBV4-2 and TRBJ2-2; 12 nucleotides line up with TRBD2. The V gene's germline CDR1 is LGHNA and CDR2 YNFKEQ. V dropped 0 bases and J dropped 6; count of bases not matched to a gene: 5. The length of the CDR3 is 17 residues.

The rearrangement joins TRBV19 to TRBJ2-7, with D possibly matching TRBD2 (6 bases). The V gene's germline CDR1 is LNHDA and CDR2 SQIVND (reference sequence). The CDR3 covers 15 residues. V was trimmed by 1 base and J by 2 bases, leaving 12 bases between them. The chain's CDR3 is CASSIVGRKPYEQYF. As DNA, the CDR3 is TGTGCCAGTAGTATAGTGGGGAGGAAACCCTACGAGCAGTACTTC.

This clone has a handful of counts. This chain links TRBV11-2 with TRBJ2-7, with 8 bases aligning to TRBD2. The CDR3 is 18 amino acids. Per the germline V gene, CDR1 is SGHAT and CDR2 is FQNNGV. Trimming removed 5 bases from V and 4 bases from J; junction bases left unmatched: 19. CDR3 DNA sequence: TGTGCCAGCAGCCCAACGAACCGTAAGCGGGGGACACCGTACGAGCAGTACTTC. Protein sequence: CASSPTNRKRGTPYEQYF.

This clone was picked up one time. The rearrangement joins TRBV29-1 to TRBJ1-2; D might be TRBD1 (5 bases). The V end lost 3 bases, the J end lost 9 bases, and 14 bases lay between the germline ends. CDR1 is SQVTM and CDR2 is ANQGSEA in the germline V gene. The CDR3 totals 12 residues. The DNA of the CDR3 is TGCAGCGTTGAGAAGCAGGGAGGAAGCTACACCTTC. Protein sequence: CSVEKQGGSYTF.

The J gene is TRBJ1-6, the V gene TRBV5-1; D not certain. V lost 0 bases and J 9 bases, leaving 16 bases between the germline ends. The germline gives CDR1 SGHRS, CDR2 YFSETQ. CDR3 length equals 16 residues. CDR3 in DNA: TGCGCCAGCAGCTTGGCAGCGGGCCCGGTTCGTTCACCCCTCCACTTT. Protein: CASSLAAGPVRSPLHF.

CDR3 nucleotides: TGTGCCAGCAGCTTCAGCGGTGAAAAACTGTTTTTT. Amino acid sequence: CASSFSGEKLFF. J is TRBJ1-4 and V is TRBV7-9, with D uncertain. Germline V gene data show CDR1 as SEHNR and CDR2 as FQNEAQ (reference sequence). This CDR3 is built from 12 residues. Trimming took off 3 bases at V and 7 bases at J, with 6 bases between the two ends.

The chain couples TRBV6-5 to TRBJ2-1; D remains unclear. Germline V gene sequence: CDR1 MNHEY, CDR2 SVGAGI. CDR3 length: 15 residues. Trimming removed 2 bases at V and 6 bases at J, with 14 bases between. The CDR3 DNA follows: TGTGCCAGCAGTTACGGGCGTTCCCTCTTCAATGAGCAGTTCTTC. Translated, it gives CASSYGRSLFNEQFF.

DNA of the CDR3: TGTGCCAGCAGCGTAGTTTGGGGACTGGGCGCTGGCTACACCTTC. This sequence encodes CASSVVWGLGAGYTF. V and J are TRBV9 and TRBJ1-2, with D maybe TRBD1 (5 bases). Looked up from germline, CDR1 is SGDLS and CDR2 is YYNGEE. CDR3 length: 15 residues. Deletions cut 0 bases from V and 7 bases from J, with 16 bases between. Full variable domain (rest looked up from reference TRBV9 and TRBJ1-2): DSGVTQTPKHLITATGQRVTLRCSPRSGDLSVYWYQQSLDQGLQFLIQYYNGEERAKGNILERFSAQQFPDLHSELNLSSLELGDSALYFCASSVVWGLGAGYTFGSGTRLTVV.